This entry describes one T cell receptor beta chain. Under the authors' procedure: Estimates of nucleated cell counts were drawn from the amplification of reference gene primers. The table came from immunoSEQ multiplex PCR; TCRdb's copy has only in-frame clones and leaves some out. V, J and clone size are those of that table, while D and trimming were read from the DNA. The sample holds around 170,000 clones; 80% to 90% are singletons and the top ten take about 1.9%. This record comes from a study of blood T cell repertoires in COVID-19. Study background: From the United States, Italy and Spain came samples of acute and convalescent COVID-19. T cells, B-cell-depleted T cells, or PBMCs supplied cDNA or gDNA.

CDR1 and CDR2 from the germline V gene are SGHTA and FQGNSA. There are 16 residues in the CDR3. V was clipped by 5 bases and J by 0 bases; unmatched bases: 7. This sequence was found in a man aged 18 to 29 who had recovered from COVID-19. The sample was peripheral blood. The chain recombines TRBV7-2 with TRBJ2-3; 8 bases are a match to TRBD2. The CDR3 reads CASSPGASGSTDTQYF. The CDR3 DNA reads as TGTGCCAGCAGCCCAGGAGCTAGCGGGAGCACAGATACGCAGTATTTT.